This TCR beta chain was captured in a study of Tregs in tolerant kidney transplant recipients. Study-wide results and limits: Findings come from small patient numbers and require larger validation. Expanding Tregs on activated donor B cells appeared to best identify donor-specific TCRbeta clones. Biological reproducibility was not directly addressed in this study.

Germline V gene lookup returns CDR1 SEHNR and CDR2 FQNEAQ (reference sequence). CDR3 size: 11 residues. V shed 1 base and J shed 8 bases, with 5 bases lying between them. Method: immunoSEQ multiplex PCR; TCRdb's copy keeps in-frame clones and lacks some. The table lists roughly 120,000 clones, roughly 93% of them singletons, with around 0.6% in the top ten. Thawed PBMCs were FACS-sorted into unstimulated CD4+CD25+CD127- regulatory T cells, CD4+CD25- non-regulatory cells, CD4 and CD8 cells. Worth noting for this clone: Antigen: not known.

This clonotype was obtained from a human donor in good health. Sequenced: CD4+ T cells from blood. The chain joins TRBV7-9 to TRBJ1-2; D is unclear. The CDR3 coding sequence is TGTGCCAGCAGCTTAGAAACAGGCTACACCTTC. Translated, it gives CASSLETGYTF.